These 2 T cell receptor beta chains were all obtained from the same sample, sequenced in a study of T cells after yellow fever vaccination (dated by TCRdb to between 2019 and 2020). The meaning of the sample's treatment or condition label: live attenuated yellow fever vaccine strain. Library prep was done by 5' RACE. The reads were generated on an Illumina HiSeq 2500. The public reads were quality trimmed at Q25 with fastp and then assembled into clones with MiXCR by TCRdb, keeping productive beta chains. Under each unique CDR3 protein, matching rows form one entry showing the most common genes and DNA. Present in this sample are about 400,000 distinct CDR3 sequences, around 6.4% of which were seen just once. Roughly 15% of the sample lies in the top ten. The sequencing used PBMCs, collected 5 days after the yellow fever booster vaccination. The source is a man under 40 who received the YFV17D yellow fever vaccine.

Here the CDR3 reads CASSYGLGTDTQYF. CDR3 nucleotide sequence: TGTGCCAGCAGTTACGGACTAGGCACAGATACGCAGTATTTT. J is TRBJ2-3 and V is TRBV6-5; TRBD2 aligns across 7 bases. From germline, CDR1 is MNHEY and CDR2 SVGAGI. After removal of 2 bases from V and 1 base from J, the junction contained 0 bases not matched to a gene. The CDR3 runs 14 residues.

Many counts were recorded for this clonotype. The rearrangement uses TRBV14 and TRBJ1-1, with no clear D. CDR3 length: 14 residues. V lost 0 bases and J 1 base, leaving 6 bases between the germline ends. Per germline, CDR1 SGHDN and CDR2 FVKESK. The CDR3 protein is CASSQELRNTEAFF. The CDR3 nucleotides read TGTGCCAGCAGCCAAGAACTAAGGAACACTGAAGCTTTCTTT.